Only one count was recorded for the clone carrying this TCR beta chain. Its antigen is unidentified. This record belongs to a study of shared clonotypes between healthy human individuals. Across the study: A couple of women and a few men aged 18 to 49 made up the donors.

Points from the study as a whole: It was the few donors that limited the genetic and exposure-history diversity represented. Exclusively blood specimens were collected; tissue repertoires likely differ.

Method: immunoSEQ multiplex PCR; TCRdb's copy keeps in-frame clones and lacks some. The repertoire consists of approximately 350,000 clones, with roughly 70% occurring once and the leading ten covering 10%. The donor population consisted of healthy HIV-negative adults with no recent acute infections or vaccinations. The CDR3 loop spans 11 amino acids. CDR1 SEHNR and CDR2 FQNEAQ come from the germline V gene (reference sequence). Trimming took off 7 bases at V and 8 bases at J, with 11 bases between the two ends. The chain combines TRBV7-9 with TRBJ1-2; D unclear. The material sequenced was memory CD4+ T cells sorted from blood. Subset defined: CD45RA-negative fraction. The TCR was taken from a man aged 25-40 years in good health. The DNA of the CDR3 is TGTGCCAGCACCTTTCACCAGGGCTACACCTTC. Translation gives CASTFHQGYTF.